Below are 17 T cell receptor beta chains sequenced from a single sample in a study of blood T cells in healthy people across ages. A second roughly 6 to 12 cycle PCR used barcoded and J-beta primers. One entry per CDR3 protein results from TCRdb running MiXCR on the 5' RACE reads. The table has about 1.1 million distinct CDR3 sequences, roughly two fifths seen once. Material for sequencing was blood. The receptors stem from a young man in good health.

The V gene is TRBV20-1, the J gene TRBJ2-3; 7 bases line up with TRBD2. Trimming took 6 bases from V and 1 from J; bases not matched to a gene: 10. Germline values: CDR1 DFQATT, CDR2 SNEGSKA (reference sequence). The length of the CDR3 is 15 residues. The CDR3 loop is CSASPLRGGTDTQYF. The CDR3 coding sequence is TGCAGTGCCAGCCCCCTACGGGGGGGCACAGATACGCAGTATTTT.

This clonotype was counted ten times or more. J is TRBJ1-5 and V is TRBV12-3 or TRBV12-4; tentatively, D is TRBD1 (5 bases). This CDR3 region has 13 residues. The germline V and J ends were trimmed by 7 bases and 4 bases, with 11 bases remaining between them. CDR3 sequence: CASNTDKNQPQHF. CDR3 bases: TGTGCCAGCAATACGGACAAGAATCAGCCCCAGCATTTT.

V gene TRBV6-5 combines with J gene TRBJ2-5, with D perhaps matching TRBD1 or TRBD2 (5 bases each). In germline, CDR1 is MNHEY, CDR2 SVGAGI. V lost 7 bases, J lost 1 base, and 10 bases lay in between. CDR3 length: 13 residues. CDR3 nucleotide sequence: TGTGCCAGCACCGGGGCGGCCCAAGAGACCCAGTACTTC. This translates into CASTGAAQETQYF.

The rearrangement links TRBV9 to TRBJ2-1, with 10 positions matching TRBD2. Germline values: CDR1 SGDLS, CDR2 YYNGEE. The junction had 6 bases not matched to a gene; V was cut back by 3 bases and J by 9 bases. This CDR3 region has 14 residues. The CDR3 here is CASSGAGGPSEQFF. CDR3 bases: TGTGCCAGCAGCGGAGCGGGGGGGCCAAGTGAGCAGTTCTTC.

This clonotype was counted ten times or more. This chain links TRBV7-2 with TRBJ2-1, with 8 positions matching TRBD1. Germline V gene data show CDR1 as SGHTA and CDR2 as FQGNSA. This CDR3 is 13 amino acids long. The V segment lost 6 bases and the J segment 7 bases; nucleotides outside the gene matches: 5. The CDR3 reads CASSSGGLNEQFF. The CDR3 bases are TGTGCCAGCAGTTCAGGGGGCTTGAATGAGCAGTTCTTC.

The V call is TRBV7-9, the J call TRBJ1-1, with D possibly matching TRBD1 (6 bases). Trimming removed 8 bases at V and 4 bases at J, with 14 bases between. The CDR3 contains 13 residues. CDR1 is SEHNR, CDR2 FQNEAQ, per germline (reference sequence). The CDR3 nucleotides are TGTGCCAGCGGAGGCAGGGGAGGCACTGAAGCTTTCTTT. Amino acids: CASGGRGGTEAFF.

V is TRBV7-3 and J is TRBJ1-1; D is possibly TRBD1 (5 bases). The length of the CDR3 is 15 residues. Germline-derived CDR1 and CDR2 are SGHTA and FQGTGA. The V gene lost 1 base and the J gene lost 4 bases, with 13 bases spanning the gap. CDR3 in amino acids: CASSLRAGKVTEAFF. The CDR3 DNA is TGTGCCAGCAGCTTAAGGGCAGGGAAAGTCACTGAAGCTTTCTTT.

V gene TRBV10-3 combines with J gene TRBJ2-3, with 10 positions matching TRBD2. The V gene end was trimmed by 10 bases and the J gene end by 2 bases; junction bases not matched to a gene: 12. Germline V lookup: CDR1 ENHRY, CDR2 SYGVKD. The CDR3 runs to 16 residues. Written as DNA, the CDR3 is TGTGCCACTACCCTGGGAGCGGGGGGGAACACAGATACGCAGTATTTT. This gives the protein CATTLGAGGNTDTQYF.

This clonotype has just a few counts. CDR3 residues: CASSGSYPGSGELFF. The CDR3, as DNA: TGTGCCAGCAGCGGATCGTATCCGGGGTCCGGGGAGCTGTTTTTT. The genes are TRBV9 and TRBJ2-2, with D possibly being TRBD2 (5 bases). The CDR3 is 15 amino acids. Germline values: CDR1 SGDLS, CDR2 YYNGEE. V lost 3 bases, J lost 6 bases, and 15 bases lay in between.

DNA of the CDR3: TGTGCCAGCAGTTACGGAGGGGTCGGCTACACCTTC. Translating gives CASSYGGVGYTF. The chain carries TRBV6-2 or TRBV6-3 and TRBJ1-2; perhaps TRBD1 as D (5 bases). V lost 2 bases and J 8 bases, leaving 9 bases between the germline ends. CDR3 size: 12 residues. Germline CDR1 MNHEY, CDR2 SVGEGT.

J is TRBJ1-1 and V is TRBV29-1; 7 bases align to TRBD1. There are 13 residues in the CDR3. The junction had 12 bases not matched to a gene; V was cut back by 7 bases and J by 7 bases. Germline V CDR1 and CDR2: SQVTM, ANQGSEA. The CDR3 is CSGGMGQRREAFF. The CDR3 DNA follows: TGCAGCGGGGGAATGGGACAGAGGCGTGAAGCTTTCTTT.

The chain combines TRBV24-1 with TRBJ1-2; a weak D match, TRBD1 (6 bases). The CDR3 has 19 amino acids. Germline V gene data show CDR1 as KGHDR and CDR2 as SFDVKD. V was pared by 3 bases and J by 1 base, with 23 bases between. CDR3 sequence: CATSDTRGGPGENNYGYTF. The CDR3 DNA reads as TGTGCCACCAGTGATACGAGAGGAGGCCCAGGGGAGAATAACTATGGCTACACCTTC.

This clonotype was seen a handful of times. The chain has TRBV6-2 or TRBV6-3 and TRBJ1-2; no firm D call. Germline CDR1 reads MNHEY; CDR2 reads SVGEGT. V was trimmed by 10 bases and J by 0 bases, leaving 9 bases between them. This CDR3 has 12 amino acids. CDR3 amino acids: CATRVANYGYTF. As DNA, the CDR3 is TGTGCCACCCGAGTAGCTAACTATGGCTACACCTTC.

The chain carries TRBV14 and TRBJ1-2; D is undetermined. Germline assignment: CDR1 SGHDN and CDR2 FVKESK. V lost 0 bases, J lost 4 bases, and 12 bases lay in between. The CDR3 length is 15 residues. The CDR3: CASSQEGISFYGYTF. The DNA of the CDR3 is TGTGCCAGCAGCCAAGAAGGTATATCATTCTATGGCTACACCTTC. The whole variable domain, filled in from reference TRBV14 and TRBJ1-2, reads EAGVTQFPSHSVIEKGQTVTLRCDPISGHDNLYWYRRVMGKEIKFLLHFVKESKQDESGMPNNRFLAERTGGTYSTLKVQPAELEDSGVYFCASSQEGISFYGYTFGSGTRLTVV.

This clonotype was picked up a small number of times. The chain links TRBV2 to TRBJ2-1; maybe TRBD1 (5 bases). With 3 bases removed from V and 5 bases from J, the gap between germline ends came to 11 bases. Germline CDR1 SNHLY, CDR2 FYNNEI. The CDR3 covers 14 residues. CDR3 residues: CASSERGADNEQFF. The CDR3 nucleotides read TGTGCCAGCAGTGAGCGTGGGGCAGACAATGAGCAGTTCTTC.

J is TRBJ2-1 and V is TRBV7-2; 9 bases fit TRBD2. CDR1 and CDR2 (germline): SGHTA, FQGNSA. Trimming at V came to 2 bases and at J to 5 bases, leaving 4 bases not matched to a gene. The CDR3 consists of 15 residues. CDR3 DNA: TGTGCCAGCAGCTTAAGCGGGAGGAAAGACAATGAGCAGTTCTTC. The encoded protein is CASSLSGRKDNEQFF.

This clonotype was observed a few times. The rearrangement uses TRBV13 and TRBJ2-3; D is unclear. Germline CDR1 is PRHDT and CDR2 is FYEKMQ (reference sequence). The CDR3 runs 13 residues. V was trimmed by 6 bases and J by 2 bases, leaving 9 bases between them. The CDR3, as DNA: TGTGCCAGCAGAAAAAGATCCACAGATACGCAGTATTTT. This encodes CASRKRSTDTQYF.